These 8 T cell receptor beta chains were sequenced from one sample in a study of radiotherapy plus CTLA-4 blockade in lung cancer. The protocol was immunoSEQ multiplex PCR, while the TCRdb copy is restricted to in-frame clones and leaves out a portion. The sample has 85,000 to 95,000 clones, approximately 80% seen once. The sequences come from peripheral blood, collected from a patient treated with radiotherapy plus ipilimumab. The receptor set was obtained from a human donor with non-small cell lung cancer that progressed on radiotherapy plus ipilimumab.

The chain has TRBV10-3 and TRBJ2-1; D gene ambiguous. The CDR3 loop spans 16 amino acids. Deletions cut 0 bases from V and 2 bases from J, with 11 bases between. Germline CDR1 is ENHRY and CDR2 is SYGVKD. The CDR3 region has the DNA TGTGCCATCAGTGAGTCCAGCAGAAGGGCCTACAATGAGCAGTTCTTC. Residues: CAISESSRRAYNEQFF.

This chain joins TRBV4-1 and TRBJ1-4, with TRBD1 as a possible D gene (5 bases). CDR1 is MGHRA and CDR2 is YSYEKL in the germline V gene. V was pared by 2 bases and J by 3 bases, with 25 bases between. This CDR3 is 20 amino acids long. CDR3 in amino acids: CASSQILDGQGDRANEKLFF. The CDR3, as DNA: TGCGCCAGCAGCCAAATTTTAGACGGGCAGGGAGATCGGGCTAATGAAAAACTGTTTTTT.

V usage is TRBV28 and J usage is TRBJ1-5; the D gene is possibly TRBD1 (6 bases). Looked up from germline, CDR1 is MDHEN and CDR2 is SYDVKM. CDR3 length: 14 residues. The V gene lost 3 bases and the J gene lost 7 bases, with 13 bases spanning the gap. CDR3 region: CASSFSQGRQPQHF. The DNA for the CDR3 is TGTGCCAGCAGTTTTTCACAGGGCCGGCAGCCCCAGCATTTT.

The J gene is TRBJ2-2, the V gene TRBV5-1; no reliable D call. Germline CDR1 and CDR2: SGHRS and YFSETQ. The CDR3 covers 17 residues. The V end was cut by 4 bases, the J end by 5 bases, with 21 bases between. CDR3 coding DNA: TGCGCCAGCAGCCAGTCGGCGAGCCCAACGATTACCGGGGAGCTGTTTTTT. It is translated as CASSQSASPTITGELFF.

This chain connects TRBV28 to TRBJ1-1; a weak D match, TRBD1 (5 bases). CDR3 length equals 14 residues. Per the germline V gene, CDR1 is MDHEN and CDR2 is SYDVKM. The ends were cut back, 1 base at V and 6 bases at J, with 12 bases in the middle. For the CDR3, the DNA is TGTGCCAGCAGTTTATCGCAGGGAAAGTCTGAAGCTTTCTTT. This codes for CASSLSQGKSEAFF.

The chain employs TRBV4-1 and TRBJ2-7; 7 bases match TRBD1. Germline V gene data show CDR1 as MGHRA and CDR2 as YSYEKL. This CDR3 has 16 residues. With 4 bases clipped from V and 0 bases from J, the junction kept 9 bases outside the gene matches. CDR3 nucleotides: TGCGCCAGCAGCCGACTTCCGGGACAGAGCTCCTACGAGCAGTACTTC. Translation: CASSRLPGQSSYEQYF.

This sequence joins TRBV2 and TRBJ2-1, with 7 bases fitting TRBD2. The CDR3 has 14 residues. The germline CDR1 and CDR2 sequences are SNHLY and FYNNEI. The V gene end was trimmed by 6 bases and the J gene end by 7 bases; junction bases not matched to a gene: 9. Here the CDR3 DNA reads TGTGCCAGCAGCAGGCGGGAGCTTAATAATGAGCAGTTCTTC. Amino acid sequence: CASSRRELNNEQFF. The full variable domain, its missing parts supplied by reference TRBV2 and TRBJ2-1, is EPEVTQTPSHQVTQMGQEVILRCVPISNHLYFYWYRQILGQKVEFLVSFYNNEISEKSEIFDDQFSVERPDGSNFTLKIRSTKLEDSAMYFCASSRRELNNEQFFGPGTRLTVL.

The chain couples TRBV7-8 to TRBJ1-5, with D possibly TRBD1 on 6 matching bases. CDR1 is SGHVS and CDR2 is FQNEAQ in the germline V gene. The CDR3 spans 16 residues. V dropped 4 bases and J dropped 1 base, with 14 bases sitting between them. The CDR3 DNA follows: TGTGCCAGCAGCTCTACAGGGTGGGGGAGCAATCAGCCCCAGCATTTT. It specifies CASSSTGWGSNQPQHF.